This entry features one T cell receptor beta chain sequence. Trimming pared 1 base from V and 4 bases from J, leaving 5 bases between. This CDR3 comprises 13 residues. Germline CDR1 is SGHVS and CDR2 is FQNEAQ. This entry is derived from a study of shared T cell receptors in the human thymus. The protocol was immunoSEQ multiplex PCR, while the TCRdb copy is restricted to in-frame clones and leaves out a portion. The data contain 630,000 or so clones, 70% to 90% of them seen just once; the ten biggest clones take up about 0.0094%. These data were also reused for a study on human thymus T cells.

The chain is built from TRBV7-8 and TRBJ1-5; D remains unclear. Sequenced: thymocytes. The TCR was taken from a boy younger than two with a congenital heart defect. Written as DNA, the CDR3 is TGTGCCAGCAGCTTAGAGCGTAATCAGCCCCAGCATTTT. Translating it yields CASSLERNQPQHF. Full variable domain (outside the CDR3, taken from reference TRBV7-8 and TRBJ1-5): GAGVSQSPRYKVAKRGQDVALRCDPISGHVSLFWYQQALGQGPEFLTYFQNEAQLDKSGLPSDRFFAERPEGSVSTLKIQRTQQEDSAVYLCASSLERNQPQHFGDGTRLSIL.